The subject of this entry is one T cell receptor beta chain. Other DNA variants within this sample encode the same CDR3. Per the authors' pipeline: Reference gene primer amplification gave nucleated cell count estimates. The protocol was immunoSEQ multiplex PCR, while the TCRdb copy is restricted to in-frame clones and leaves out a portion. D and trimming were read from the DNA, whereas the V and J calls and clone size are those reported in that table. This table holds about 220,000 clones, about 88% found once. These data belong to a study of blood T cell repertoires in COVID-19. Across the whole study: In each case, the material was cDNA or gDNA derived from T cells, B-cell-depleted T cells, or PBMCs.

CDR3 length: 14 amino acids. Germline values: CDR1 LNHDA, CDR2 SQIVND (reference sequence). The V gene lost 3 bases and the J gene lost 0 bases, with 6 bases spanning the gap. This receptor was identified in a man in his fifties who had recovered from COVID-19. The sample was peripheral blood. The chain carries TRBV19 and TRBJ2-1; possible D gene TRBD2, 6 bases. The CDR3 protein is CASSMGGSYNEQFF. The CDR3 region has the DNA TGTGCCAGTAGTATGGGGGGCTCCTACAATGAGCAGTTCTTC. The full variable domain, completed using reference TRBV19 and TRBJ2-1, is DGGITQSPKYLFRKEGQNVTLSCEQNLNHDAMYWYRQDPGQGLRLIYYSQIVNDFQKGDIAEGYSVSREKKESFPLTVTSAQKNPTAFYLCASSMGGSYNEQFFGPGTRLTVL.